What follows describes a single TCR beta chain. Its antigen is still unknown. The ends lost 3 bases at V and 4 bases at J; junction bases unmatched: 10. CDR1 and CDR2 from the germline V gene are DFQATT and SNEGSKA (reference sequence). This CDR3 spans 15 amino acids. TCRdb re-derived calls from the RT-PCR reads in MiXCR, one entry per CDR3 protein. The sample holds about 800,000 distinct CDR3 sequences, 21% seen once. The data were taken from a study of response to subunit inactivated influenza vaccine. Study-wide results and limits: Every seasonal influenza vaccination brings in few new T cells, the authors suggested.

The V and J genes are TRBV20-1 and TRBJ2-5; 8 positions agree with TRBD2. The source material was PBMCs from blood, sampled 5 days after vaccination. This clonotype was sampled from a man aged 50 or older who received an inactivated influenza vaccine. The CDR3 DNA sequence: TGCAGTGCTAGCGGGGTAGCGGGACGAGGAGAGACCCAGTACTTC. Its protein product is CSASGVAGRGETQYF.